A single sample gave rise to the 28 T cell receptor beta chains below, sequenced in a study of shared clonotypes between healthy human individuals. Measured with immunoSEQ multiplex PCR; TCRdb has only the in-frame clones, and not every one. The table lists 400,000 to 600,000 clones, approximately 79% of them singletons. Specimen: PBMCs. Source of these receptors: a middle-aged woman in good health. Some clones in this sample may be carry-over from other donors' samples.

With respect to this clone: With only one base between it and a far larger clone, this is likely a read error. This sample also contains other DNA sequences that code for the same CDR3. This chain links TRBV2 with TRBJ1-4, with a possible D match to TRBD1 (6 bases). There are 12 residues in the CDR3. CDR1 SNHLY and CDR2 FYNNEI come from the germline V gene. CDR3 DNA sequence: TGCGCCAGCATCTCAACAGGGGAAAAACTGTTTTTT. It yields the protein CASISTGEKLFF.

This clone turned up a few times. Other DNA sequences in the sample encode the same CDR3. The rearrangement uses TRBV18 and TRBJ2-1, with TRBD2 matching over 13 bases. CDR3 size: 15 residues. Germline CDR1 reads KGHSH; CDR2 reads LQKENI. With V trimmed by 3 bases and J by 6 bases, 2 bases remained unmatched. The CDR3 loop reads CASSPGLAGVNEQFF. The CDR3 region has the DNA TGTGCCAGCTCACCTGGACTAGCGGGAGTCAATGAGCAGTTCTTC.

This sequence joins TRBV29-1 and TRBJ2-7; 7 nucleotides agree with TRBD2. Germline lookup yields CDR1 SQVTM and CDR2 ANQGSEA. V gave up 4 bases and J gave up 6 bases; unmatched junction bases: 3. The CDR3 is 11 residues long. CDR3 DNA: TGCAGCGTTGTCGGGGGGAGCGAGCAGTACTTC. Encoded protein: CSVVGGSEQYF.

This chain joins TRBV18 and TRBJ2-5, with TRBD2 as a possible D gene (6 bases). Trimming cost V 1 base and J 5 bases, with 11 bases left between them. CDR3 size: 14 residues. Per germline, CDR1 KGHSH and CDR2 LQKENI. The DNA for the CDR3 is TGTGCCAGCTCACCACAGGGAGGAGCGGAGACCCAGTACTTC. This sequence encodes CASSPQGGAETQYF.

V usage is TRBV4-3 and J usage is TRBJ2-1; D possibly corresponds to TRBD2 (5 bases). CDR3 length equals 16 residues. From germline, CDR1 is LGHNA and CDR2 YSLEER. V gave up 0 bases and J gave up 0 bases, with 9 bases separating them. This chain's CDR3 is CASSQEGERSYNEQFF. In DNA, the CDR3 is TGCGCCAGCAGCCAAGAGGGAGAACGCTCCTACAATGAGCAGTTCTTC.

The DNA of the CDR3 is TGCGCCAGCAGCCAAGAGTCACGCGGTTGGGAGACCCAGTACTTC. This gives the protein CASSQESRGWETQYF. This sequence joins TRBV4-1 and TRBJ2-5, with no clear D. Trimming shortened V by 0 bases and J by 5 bases, and 13 bases separated the two germline ends. The CDR3 loop spans 15 amino acids. Germline V lookup: CDR1 MGHRA, CDR2 YSYEKL.

The chain employs TRBV5-1 and TRBJ2-1, with 11 bases that match TRBD2. Germline V lookup: CDR1 SGHRS, CDR2 YFSETQ. The junction had 6 bases not matched to a gene; V was cut back by 4 bases and J by 6 bases. This CDR3 is 15 amino acids long. The CDR3 sequence is CASSKLAGVGNEQFF. The CDR3 coding sequence is TGCGCCAGCAGCAAACTAGCGGGGGTGGGCAATGAGCAGTTCTTC.

The chain joins TRBV29-1 to TRBJ1-1; the D gene is possibly TRBD1 (6 bases). Germline CDR1 reads SQVTM; CDR2 reads ANQGSEA. The CDR3 has 12 amino acids. V lost 4 bases, J lost 11 bases, and 17 bases lay in between. The CDR3 DNA sequence: TGCAGCGTTGGTCTGGGGGGCCCAAGGGCTTTCTTT. Its protein is CSVGLGGPRAFF.

The chain has TRBV6-1 and TRBJ2-7; 7 bases match TRBD1. V trimming: 3 bases; J trimming: 0 bases; junction bases outside the gene matches: 8. The germline V gene encodes CDR1 MNHNS and CDR2 SASEGT. CDR3 length equals 16 residues. This chain's CDR3 is CASSDHGTAVSYEQYF. The CDR3 DNA reads as TGTGCCAGCAGTGACCACGGGACAGCCGTCTCCTACGAGCAGTACTTC.

The DNA of the CDR3 is TGTGCCAGCAGTGCGCAGGGGGAAGCTAGCTCAGAGACCCAGTACTTC. Translating gives CASSAQGEASSETQYF. The J gene is TRBJ2-5, the V gene TRBV6-1; 7 nucleotides line up with TRBD1. The junction had 12 bases not matched to a gene; V was cut back by 4 bases and J by 4 bases. This CDR3 is built from 16 residues. The V gene's germline CDR1 is MNHNS and CDR2 SASEGT.

This chain connects TRBV10-2 to TRBJ2-7; D is ambiguous. V lost 8 bases, J lost 3 bases, and 11 bases lay in between. This CDR3 contains 12 residues. Per the germline V gene, CDR1 is WSHSY and CDR2 is SAAADI. The CDR3 DNA is TGCGCCAGCGGAATTGGCTACTACGAGCAGTACTTC. Amino acids: CASGIGYYEQYF.

The chain is built from TRBV18 and TRBJ2-3; 9 positions match TRBD2. CDR1 and CDR2 (germline): KGHSH, LQKENI. Trimming took 5 bases from V and 6 from J; bases not matched to a gene: 12. The CDR3 loop spans 16 amino acids. The CDR3 is CASSDNPGLAWDTQYF. CDR3 sequence (DNA): TGTGCCAGCTCAGATAATCCGGGACTAGCTTGGGATACGCAGTATTTT. Full variable domain (rest looked up from reference TRBV18 and TRBJ2-3): NAGVMQNPRHLVRRRGQEARLRCSPMKGHSHVYWYRQLPEEGLKFMVYLQKENIIDESGMPKERFSAEFPKEGPSILRIQQVVRGDSAAYFCASSDNPGLAWDTQYFGPGTRLTVL.

The V call is TRBV7-2, the J call TRBJ1-2, with D possibly matching TRBD1 (6 bases). V was cut by 0 bases and J by 10 bases, with 21 bases left in between. The CDR3 runs 16 residues. The V gene's germline CDR1 is SGHTA and CDR2 FQGNSA. The CDR3 DNA sequence: TGTGCCAGCAGCTTAGCGATCAATATTGACAGGTCGAACTACACCTTC. Its protein product is CASSLAINIDRSNYTF.

This clone was observed a single time. This chain uses TRBV9 with TRBJ2-1; 11 nucleotides match TRBD2. V was clipped by 0 bases and J by 2 bases; unmatched bases: 13. Germline-derived CDR1 and CDR2 are SGDLS and YYNGEE. The length of the CDR3 is 20 residues. The CDR3 spells CASSVGIETSGIRAYNEQFF. The CDR3 bases are TGTGCCAGCAGCGTAGGTATCGAGACTAGCGGGATTAGGGCCTACAATGAGCAGTTCTTC.

This sequence joins TRBV15 and TRBJ1-1; D may be TRBD1 (5 bases). This CDR3 has 13 amino acids. In germline, CDR1 is LNHNV, CDR2 YYDKDF (reference sequence). V shed 0 bases and J shed 9 bases, with 11 bases lying between them. The CDR3 reads CATSRDRGRQAFF. Here the CDR3 DNA reads TGTGCCACCAGCAGAGATAGGGGAAGGCAAGCTTTCTTT.

This rearrangement joins TRBV16 to TRBJ2-3; 10 nucleotides line up with TRBD1. This CDR3 spans 17 amino acids. Germline loops: CDR1 KGHSY, CDR2 FQNENV. The junction had 9 bases not matched to a gene; V was cut back by 4 bases and J by 2 bases. The DNA of the CDR3 is TGTGCCAGCAGCCCTAACTTGGGACAGGGGAACACAGATACGCAGTATTTT. Translation gives CASSPNLGQGNTDTQYF.

The sample holds one count of this clone. J is TRBJ1-1 and V is TRBV6-5, with 9 bases identical to TRBD1. Germline V gives CDR1 MNHEY, CDR2 SVGAGI. V lost 5 bases to trimming and J lost 1 base; unmatched junction nucleotides: 5. This CDR3 is 15 amino acids long. In DNA, the CDR3 is TGTGCCAGCAGTGCGGACAGGGGCCCGAACACTGAAGCTTTCTTT. It encodes CASSADRGPNTEAFF.

This clone was seen just once. The chain recombines TRBV4-1 with TRBJ2-4; D uncertain. V was pared by 1 base and J by 12 bases, with 10 bases between. Per the germline V gene, CDR1 is MGHRA and CDR2 is YSYEKL. The CDR3 has 12 residues. CDR3 DNA sequence: TGCGCCAGCAGCCAAGGGCCGGTCCGTCAGTACTTC. Protein product: CASSQGPVRQYF.

The gene calls are TRBV11-2 and TRBJ2-7; 9 bases match TRBD1. V dropped 3 bases and J dropped 7; count of bases not matched to a gene: 7. Germline lookup yields CDR1 SGHAT and CDR2 FQNNGV. The CDR3 is made up of 14 amino acids. The CDR3 region has the DNA TGTGCCAGCAGCTTCGACAGGGGGAGATGGGAGCAGTACTTC. Translating it yields CASSFDRGRWEQYF. Using reference TRBV11-2 and TRBJ2-7 for the parts outside the CDR3, the full variable domain is EAGVAQSPRYKIIEKRQSVAFWCNPISGHATLYWYQQILGQGPKLLIQFQNNGVVDDSQLPKDRFSAERLKGVDSTLKIQPAKLEDSAVYLCASSFDRGRWEQYFGPGTRLTVT.

This chain uses TRBV7-3 with TRBJ2-1; maybe TRBD2 (6 bases). V shed 5 bases and J shed 10 bases, with 18 bases lying between them. This CDR3 has 14 residues. CDR1 and CDR2 (germline): SGHTA, FQGTGA. The CDR3 DNA is TGTGCCAGCAGCCAAGGGACTCCTCCGCGGGAGCAGTTCTTC. Translated, it gives CASSQGTPPREQFF.

The gene calls are TRBV28 and TRBJ2-7; 8 nucleotides line up with TRBD1. Germline assignment: CDR1 MDHEN and CDR2 SYDVKM. V was clipped by 8 bases and J by 2 bases; unmatched bases: 5. The CDR3 sequence is 13 residues long. This CDR3 reads CASLDRGAYEQYF. Written as DNA, the CDR3 is TGTGCCAGCTTAGACAGGGGAGCCTACGAGCAGTACTTC.

The chain has TRBV29-1 and TRBJ1-1; D remains unclear. Germline CDR1 and CDR2: SQVTM and ANQGSEA. The CDR3 length is 13 residues. V dropped 7 bases and J dropped 0 bases, with 12 bases sitting between them. CDR3 sequence reads: CSALRRLNTEAFF. The CDR3 DNA reads TGCAGCGCCCTGAGGAGGTTGAACACTGAAGCTTTCTTT.

V and J are TRBV6-1 and TRBJ2-1; the D call may be TRBD1 or TRBD2 (5 bases each). The CDR3 totals 15 residues. The germline V and J ends were trimmed by 4 bases and 10 bases, with 20 bases remaining between them. In germline, CDR1 is MNHNS, CDR2 SASEGT. The CDR3 DNA sequence: TGTGCCAGCAGTGCCGGGGCCGGGTTTAGTGGCGAGCAGTTCTTC. As protein: CASSAGAGFSGEQFF.

This rearrangement joins TRBV25-1 to TRBJ1-4, with TRBD1 as a possible D gene (5 bases). V lost 6 bases to trimming and J lost 10 bases, with 15 bases between them. This CDR3 comprises 13 residues. The germline CDR1 and CDR2 sequences are MGHDK and SYGVNS. DNA of the CDR3: TGTGCCAGCAGCGTCACCGGGGGGGTAAAACTGTTTTTT. It yields the protein CASSVTGGVKLFF.

Only a few counts were recorded for this clone. The chain couples TRBV27 to TRBJ2-3, with 8 bases matching TRBD1. This CDR3 is 18 amino acids long. Germline values: CDR1 MNHEY, CDR2 SMNVEV (reference sequence). J lost 0 bases, V lost 0 bases, and 8 bases had no gene match. CDR3: CASSLSRPGTGSTDTQYF. The CDR3 nucleotides are TGTGCCAGCAGTTTATCGCGCCCCGGGACAGGAAGCACAGATACGCAGTATTTT.

This rearrangement joins TRBV7-9 to TRBJ2-7; 7 bases fit TRBD1. This CDR3 is 13 amino acids long. V shed 5 bases and J 2 bases; nucleotides not matched to a gene: 3. From germline, CDR1 is SEHNR and CDR2 FQNEAQ (reference sequence). CDR3 in amino acids: CASSQDRAYEQYF. In DNA, the CDR3 is TGTGCCAGCAGCCAAGACAGGGCCTACGAGCAGTACTTC.

The chain recombines TRBV2 with TRBJ2-5, with 9 bases that match TRBD2. The CDR3 consists of 13 residues. V lost 6 bases to trimming and J lost 3 bases; unmatched junction nucleotides: 2. The V gene's germline CDR1 is SNHLY and CDR2 FYNNEI. CDR3 in amino acids: CASRVAGEETQYF. CDR3 bases: TGTGCCAGCAGGGTAGCGGGAGAAGAGACCCAGTACTTC.

The V gene is TRBV19, the J gene TRBJ1-5, with unresolved D. CDR1 and CDR2 (germline): LNHDA, SQIVND (reference sequence). Trimming removed 3 bases at V and 0 bases at J, with 12 bases between. This CDR3 has 16 amino acids. The CDR3 region is CASSISGSLSNQPQHF. CDR3 nucleotides: TGTGCCAGTAGTATCTCCGGCAGTCTTAGCAATCAGCCCCAGCATTTT. Based on the CDR3 plus reference TRBV19 and TRBJ1-5, the full variable domain is DGGITQSPKYLFRKEGQNVTLSCEQNLNHDAMYWYRQDPGQGLRLIYYSQIVNDFQKGDIAEGYSVSREKKESFPLTVTSAQKNPTAFYLCASSISGSLSNQPQHFGDGTRLSIL.